This T cell receptor (beta chain) is from a study of T cell responses to AZD1222 COVID-19 vaccine (dated by TCRdb to about 2021). For the study in its entirety: Because spike-specific TCR depth and breadth did not differ between the two schedules, AZD1222 recipients who got a second dose at roughly 4 weeks were pooled with those who got a second dose at roughly 12 weeks. A total of about 230 trial participants underwent TCR sequencing, of whom about 210 received two doses of AZD1222 and about 25 received two doses of the MenACWY control vaccine. Trial participants were enrolled into age subgroups of 18-55, 56-69 and 70-plus years, which contained roughly 140, 27 and 60 TCR-sequenced participants, respectively.

The CDR3 regions of human TCRbeta chains were subjected to immunosequencing. In the authors' own workflow: TCRs in the repertoires were matched against a reference library of SARS-CoV-2-specific TCRs that had been generated with the MIRA antigen-specificity platform. Breadth was defined as the fraction of unique TCRs that were SARS-CoV-2-associated, and depth was defined as the fraction of total T cells that were SARS-CoV-2-associated. Using the MIRA data, each spike-specific TCR was assigned both to the spike region to which the TCR was reactive and to a CD4 or CD8 class. Log10-transformed breadth and depth values were compared by one-way ANOVA with Sidak's multiple comparisons tests. TCRdb provides this immuneACCESS table in a form limited to in-frame rearrangements. Some clones are lacking; in checked studies, under half of them reflect an unresolved V gene, and why the rest are absent is not known. V and J calls and clone size are as listed in that table; D and trimming were resolved from the DNA. The sample table contains tens of thousands of clones; only one count was recorded for about 88% of them. In total, the top ten clones hold about 7.3% of the sample.

Based on the germline V gene, the CDR1 and CDR2 sequences are ENHRY and SYGVKD. Deletion took 0 bases off V and 2 bases off J, with a span of 4 bases between the germline ends. The CDR3 contains 13 residues, cysteine and phenylalanine counted. CDR3 DNA only is kept here, 39 bases in frame from base 1. Regarding this clone: Its antigen specificity is not known. Base qualities were left out, and no much larger clone turns up one base away.

Reading the label with the study, this specimen's time point is: baseline before first vaccination. Vaccinee samples were obtained from the UK trials COV001 and COV002, which included a single-blind randomized controlled phase 2/3 trial of AZD1222 (ChAdOx1 nCoV-19) in healthy adults. For TCRbeta chain sequencing, PBMC samples were collected from trial participants at day 0 and at day 28 after the second dose. Paper-wide results and their limitations: Epitopes outside the regions mutated in the B.1.351 and B.1.1.7 variants were reportedly recognized by nearly half of the unique spike-specific TCRs. Vaccine-associated CD4 TCRs spanned the whole spike protein, with dominant responses in regions 160-218 and 743-854. Because no day 14 peak-response samples were available, the repertoires could be characterized only after the peak T cell response. Conclusions about previously exposed vaccinees are limited because only a handful of AZD1222 recipients were SARS-CoV-2 seropositive at baseline. A significant rise in spike-specific TCR breadth and depth was observed after two AZD1222 doses relative to day 0 and relative to MenACWY recipients. The 56-69-year group was small, and its depth increase did not reach significance, likely because of low power. Most participants were white British and females outnumbered males, and the authors suggested that clonal diversity may have been underestimated.

The V and J genes are TRBV10-3 and TRBJ1-1; no D gene can be assigned with confidence. The clonotype was recovered from an adult in good health. The sequencing here drew on peripheral blood, taken on day 0 of AZD1222 vaccination. The CDR3 region: CAISESGNTEAFF. The DNA reads as follows: TGTGCCATCAGTGAGTCTGGCAACACTGAAGCTTTCTTT.